The 9 T cell receptor beta chains given below trace back to one sample, sequenced in a study of cytomegalovirus exposure and HLA in healthy donors. Primers for the PCR totalled 60 Vbeta and 13 Jbeta. Libraries were prepared by immunoSEQ multiplex PCR; TCRdb keeps only in-frame clonotypes and omits some of them. The sample yields some 140,000 clones, roughly three quarters seen once. Sequenced sample: PBMCs. Receptors originate from a female donor in good health and CMV-seronegative.

This chain links TRBV29-1 with TRBJ1-2, with D tentatively TRBD1 (6 bases). The CDR3 spans 13 residues. V gave up 4 bases and J gave up 3 bases, with 12 bases separating them. Germline CDR1 and CDR2: SQVTM and ANQGSEA. The CDR3 is CSVGAGVDYGYTF. The CDR3 DNA is TGCAGCGTTGGCGCAGGGGTCGACTATGGCTACACCTTC.

This chain joins TRBV6-5 and TRBJ1-2; 7 nucleotides align to TRBD1. Germline CDR1 is MNHEY and CDR2 is SVGAGI. V shed 0 bases and J 8 bases; nucleotides not matched to a gene: 6. This CDR3 has 14 amino acids. CDR3 in DNA: TGTGCCAGCAGTTACTCGAGGGCAGGGGGAGGCTACACCTTC. Protein sequence: CASSYSRAGGGYTF.

A few counts support this clone. The CDR3 bases are TGTGCCAGCAGCTTTATGTTCACCGGGGAGCTGTTTTTT. This sequence encodes CASSFMFTGELFF. This chain connects TRBV5-6 to TRBJ2-2, with unresolved D. Trimming took 2 bases from V and 4 from J, leaving 6 bases between them. This CDR3 comprises 13 residues. The germline CDR1 and CDR2 sequences are SGHDT and YYEEEE.

The chain uses TRBV15 and TRBJ1-2; D is uncertain. V was pared by 4 bases and J by 4 bases, with 13 bases between. Germline CDR1 and CDR2: LNHNV and YYDKDF (reference sequence). The CDR3 length is 14 residues. The CDR3 DNA sequence: TGTGCCACCAGCAACCCCACAGAGTTCTATGGCTACACCTTC. Residues: CATSNPTEFYGYTF.

The sample holds a few counts of this clone. The gene calls are TRBV27 and TRBJ2-7; the D gene is possibly TRBD1 (6 bases). V lost 3 bases and J lost 2, with 11 bases in between. The CDR3 has 14 amino acids. Germline CDR1 is MNHEY and CDR2 is SMNVEV (reference sequence). The CDR3 DNA reads TGTGCCAGCAGTTTTTCACAGGGCGCCTACGAGCAGTACTTC. This encodes CASSFSQGAYEQYF.

The CDR3 is CAIRQLNTEAFF. The CDR3 region has the DNA TGTGCCATCAGACAGTTAAACACTGAAGCTTTCTTT. The J gene is TRBJ1-1, the V gene TRBV10-3; the D is unclear. Trimming cost V 6 bases and J 2 bases, with 7 bases left between them. The CDR3 sequence is 12 residues long. Germline V gene lookup returns CDR1 ENHRY and CDR2 SYGVKD.

This clone turned up a few times. The J gene is TRBJ2-7, the V gene TRBV5-6, with D perhaps matching TRBD1 (6 bases). The CDR3 is made up of 14 amino acids. Between the trimmed V and J ends, which lost 3 bases and 0 bases, there was a span of 10 bases. Per the germline V gene, CDR1 is SGHDT and CDR2 is YYEEEE. CDR3 region: CASSSGQTSYEQYF. In DNA form, the CDR3 reads TGTGCCAGCAGCTCAGGACAGACCTCCTACGAGCAGTACTTC. Full variable domain (remainder filled in from reference TRBV5-6 and TRBJ2-7): DAGVTQSPTHLIKTRGQQVTLRCSPKSGHDTVSWYQQALGQGPQFIFQYYEEEERQRGNFPDRFSGHQFPNYSSELNVNALLLGDSALYLCASSSGQTSYEQYFGPGTRLTVT.

The rearrangement joins TRBV2 to TRBJ1-2; 8 nucleotides line up with TRBD1. The germline gives CDR1 SNHLY, CDR2 FYNNEI. Trimming cost V 6 bases and J 8 bases; bases outside gene matches: 11. This CDR3 has 14 residues. CDR3 in DNA: TGTGCCAGCAGCGTGTTCCAGGGGGCGGGAGGCTACACCTTC. Its protein is CASSVFQGAGGYTF.

The chain carries TRBV7-9 and TRBJ2-1; 11 nucleotides match TRBD1. J gave up 6 bases and V 4 bases, and 2 bases lay outside the gene matches. The CDR3 totals 14 residues. Germline V gene lookup returns CDR1 SEHNR and CDR2 FQNEAQ (reference sequence). DNA for the CDR3: TGTGCCAGCAGCTCCGGGACAGGGGGCAATGAGCAGTTCTTC. This codes for CASSSGTGGNEQFF.